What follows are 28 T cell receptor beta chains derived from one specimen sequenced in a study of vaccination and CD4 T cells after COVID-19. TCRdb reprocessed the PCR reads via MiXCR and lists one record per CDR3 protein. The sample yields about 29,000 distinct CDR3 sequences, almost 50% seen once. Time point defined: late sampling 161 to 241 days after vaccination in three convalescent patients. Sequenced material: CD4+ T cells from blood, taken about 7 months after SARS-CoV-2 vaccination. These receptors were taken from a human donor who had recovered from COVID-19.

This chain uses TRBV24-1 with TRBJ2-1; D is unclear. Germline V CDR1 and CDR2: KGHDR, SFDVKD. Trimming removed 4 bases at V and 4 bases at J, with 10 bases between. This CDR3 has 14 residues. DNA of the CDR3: TGTGCCACCAGTGACCCTGCTAGTTACAATGAGCAGTTCTTC. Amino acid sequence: CATSDPASYNEQFF.

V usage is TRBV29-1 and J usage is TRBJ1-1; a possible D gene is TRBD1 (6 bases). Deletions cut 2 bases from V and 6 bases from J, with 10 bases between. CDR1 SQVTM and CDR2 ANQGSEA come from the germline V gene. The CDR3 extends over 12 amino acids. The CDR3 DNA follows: TGCAGCGTTGAACGGGGGGCCGCTGAAGCTTTCTTT. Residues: CSVERGAAEAFF.

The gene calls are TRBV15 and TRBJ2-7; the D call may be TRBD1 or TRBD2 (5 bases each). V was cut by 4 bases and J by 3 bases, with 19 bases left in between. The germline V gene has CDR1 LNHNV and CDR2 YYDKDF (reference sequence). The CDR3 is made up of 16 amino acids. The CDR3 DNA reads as TGTGCCACCAGCACTGGACGGGACGGAACGTACTACGAGCAGTACTTC. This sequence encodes CATSTGRDGTYYEQYF.

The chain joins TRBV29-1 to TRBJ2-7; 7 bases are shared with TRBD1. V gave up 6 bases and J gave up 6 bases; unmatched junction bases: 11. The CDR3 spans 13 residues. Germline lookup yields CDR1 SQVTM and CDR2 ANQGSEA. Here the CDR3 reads CSVAQTTGAEQYF. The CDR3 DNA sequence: TGCAGCGTCGCCCAAACTACAGGGGCCGAGCAGTACTTC.

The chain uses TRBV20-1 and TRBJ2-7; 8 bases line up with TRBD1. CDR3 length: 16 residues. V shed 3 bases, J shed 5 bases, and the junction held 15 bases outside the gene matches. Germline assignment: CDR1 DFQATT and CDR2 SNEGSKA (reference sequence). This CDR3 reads CSASTFVGRGLNEQYF. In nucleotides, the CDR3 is TGCAGTGCTAGTACCTTTGTCGGCAGGGGGCTGAACGAGCAGTACTTC.

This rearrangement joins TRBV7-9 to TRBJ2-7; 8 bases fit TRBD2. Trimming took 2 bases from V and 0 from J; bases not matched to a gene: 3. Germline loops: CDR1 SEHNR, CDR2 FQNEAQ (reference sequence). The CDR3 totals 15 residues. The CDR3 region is CASSLRGGSSYEQYF. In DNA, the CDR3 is TGTGCCAGCAGCTTACGCGGGGGGAGCTCCTACGAGCAGTACTTC.

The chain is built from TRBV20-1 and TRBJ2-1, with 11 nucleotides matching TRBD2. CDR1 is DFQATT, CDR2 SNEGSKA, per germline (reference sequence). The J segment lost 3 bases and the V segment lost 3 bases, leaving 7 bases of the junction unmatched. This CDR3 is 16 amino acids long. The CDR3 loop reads CSASPLTSGDYNEQFF. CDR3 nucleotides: TGCAGTGCTAGCCCCTTGACTAGCGGGGACTACAATGAGCAGTTCTTC.

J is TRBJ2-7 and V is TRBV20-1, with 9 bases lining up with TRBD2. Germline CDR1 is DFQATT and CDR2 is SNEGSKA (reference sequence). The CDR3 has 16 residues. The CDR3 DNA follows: TGCAACCAGACTAGCGGTAAGCCCACTGGCCCCTACGAGCAGTACTTC. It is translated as CNQTSGKPTGPYEQYF.

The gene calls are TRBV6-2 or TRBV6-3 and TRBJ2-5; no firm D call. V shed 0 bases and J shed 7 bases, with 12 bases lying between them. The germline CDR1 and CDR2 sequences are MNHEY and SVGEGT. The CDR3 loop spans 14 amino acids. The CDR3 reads CASSYSWSGATQYF. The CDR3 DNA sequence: TGTGCCAGCAGTTACTCTTGGAGTGGTGCGACCCAGTACTTC.

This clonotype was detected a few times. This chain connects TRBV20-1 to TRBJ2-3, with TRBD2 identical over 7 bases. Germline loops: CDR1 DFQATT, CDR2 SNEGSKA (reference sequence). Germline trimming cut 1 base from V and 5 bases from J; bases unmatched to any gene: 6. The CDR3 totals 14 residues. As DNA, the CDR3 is TGCAGTGCTAGAGTTGCGGGAGCGGGAGATACGCAGTATTTT. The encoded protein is CSARVAGAGDTQYF.

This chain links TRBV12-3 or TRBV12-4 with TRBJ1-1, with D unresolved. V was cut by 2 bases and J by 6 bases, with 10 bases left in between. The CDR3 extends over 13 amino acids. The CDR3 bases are TGTGCCAGCAGTTTACCCGGGTGGGCTGAAGCTTTCTTT. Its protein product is CASSLPGWAEAFF.

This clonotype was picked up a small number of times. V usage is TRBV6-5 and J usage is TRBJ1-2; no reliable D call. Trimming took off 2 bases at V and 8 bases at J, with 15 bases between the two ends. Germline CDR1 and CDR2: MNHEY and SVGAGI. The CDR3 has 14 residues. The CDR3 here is CASSYAGRGRGYTF. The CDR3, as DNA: TGTGCCAGCAGTTACGCAGGACGTGGTCGGGGCTACACCTTC.

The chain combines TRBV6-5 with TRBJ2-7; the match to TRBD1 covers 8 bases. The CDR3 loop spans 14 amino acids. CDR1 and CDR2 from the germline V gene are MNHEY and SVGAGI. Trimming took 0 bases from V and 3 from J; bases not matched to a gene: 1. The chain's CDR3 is CASSYSTGGYEQYF. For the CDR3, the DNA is TGTGCCAGCAGTTACTCAACAGGGGGCTACGAGCAGTACTTC.

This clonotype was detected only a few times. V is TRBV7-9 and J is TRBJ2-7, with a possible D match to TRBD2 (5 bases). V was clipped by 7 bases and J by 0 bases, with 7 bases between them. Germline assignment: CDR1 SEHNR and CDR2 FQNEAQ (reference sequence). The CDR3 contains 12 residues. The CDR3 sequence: CASTRDSYEQYF. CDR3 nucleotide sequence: TGTGCCAGCACCCGGGACTCCTACGAGCAGTACTTC.

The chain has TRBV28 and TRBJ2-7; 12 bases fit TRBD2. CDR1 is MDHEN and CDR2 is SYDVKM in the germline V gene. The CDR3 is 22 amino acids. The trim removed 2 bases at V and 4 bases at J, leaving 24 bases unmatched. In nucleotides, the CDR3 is TGTGCCAGCAGTTTAGCTCTAGCGGGAGGGCCTTCAGTGGTAGCGGAGGTGTACGAGCAGTACTTC. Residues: CASSLALAGGPSVVAEVYEQYF. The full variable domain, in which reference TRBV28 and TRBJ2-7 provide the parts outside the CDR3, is DVKVTQSSRYLVKRTGEKVFLECVQDMDHENMFWYRQDPGLGLRLIYFSYDVKMKEKGDIPEGYSVSREKKERFSLILESASTNQTSMYLCASSLALAGGPSVVAEVYEQYFGPGTRLTVT.

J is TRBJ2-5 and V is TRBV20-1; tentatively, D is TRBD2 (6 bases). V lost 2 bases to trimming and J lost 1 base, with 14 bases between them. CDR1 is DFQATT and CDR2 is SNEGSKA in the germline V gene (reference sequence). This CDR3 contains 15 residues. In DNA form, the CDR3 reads TGCAGTGCTAGACAGGTCCCGCGGGGCCAAGAGACCCAGTACTTC. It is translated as CSARQVPRGQETQYF.

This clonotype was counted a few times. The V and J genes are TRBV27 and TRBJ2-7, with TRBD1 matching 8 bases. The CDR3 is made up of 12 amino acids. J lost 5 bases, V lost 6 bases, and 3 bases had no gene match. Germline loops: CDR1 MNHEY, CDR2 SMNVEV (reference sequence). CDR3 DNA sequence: TGTGCCAGCAGCCCGGACAGGGACGAGCAGTACTTC. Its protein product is CASSPDRDEQYF.

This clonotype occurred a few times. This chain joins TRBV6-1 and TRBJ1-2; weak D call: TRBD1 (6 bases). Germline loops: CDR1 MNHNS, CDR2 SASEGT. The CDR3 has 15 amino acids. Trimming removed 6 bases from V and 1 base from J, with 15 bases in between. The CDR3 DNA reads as TGTGCCAGCAGCGACTTGGGGGGGCTTAACTATGGCTACACCTTC. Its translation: CASSDLGGLNYGYTF.

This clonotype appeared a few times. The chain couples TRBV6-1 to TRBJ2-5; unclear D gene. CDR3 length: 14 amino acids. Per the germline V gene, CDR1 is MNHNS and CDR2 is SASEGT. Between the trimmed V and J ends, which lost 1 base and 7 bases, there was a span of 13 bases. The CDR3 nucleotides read TGTGCCAGCAGTGAAGTGGCAGGTTCGTGGACCCAGTACTTC. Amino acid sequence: CASSEVAGSWTQYF.

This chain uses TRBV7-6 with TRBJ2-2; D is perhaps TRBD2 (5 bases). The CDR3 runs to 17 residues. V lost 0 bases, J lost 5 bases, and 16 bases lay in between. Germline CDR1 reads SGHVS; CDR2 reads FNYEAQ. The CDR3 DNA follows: TGTGCCAGCAGCTTAGCGTCGGGGAACCTCTTAACCGGGGAGCTGTTTTTT. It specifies CASSLASGNLLTGELFF.

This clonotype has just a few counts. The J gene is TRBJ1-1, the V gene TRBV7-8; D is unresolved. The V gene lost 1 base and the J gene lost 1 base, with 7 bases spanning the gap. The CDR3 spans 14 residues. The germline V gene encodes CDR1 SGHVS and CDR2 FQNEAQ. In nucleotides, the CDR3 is TGTGCCAGCAGCTTAGTCGGCGGGAACACTGAAGCTTTCTTT. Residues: CASSLVGGNTEAFF.

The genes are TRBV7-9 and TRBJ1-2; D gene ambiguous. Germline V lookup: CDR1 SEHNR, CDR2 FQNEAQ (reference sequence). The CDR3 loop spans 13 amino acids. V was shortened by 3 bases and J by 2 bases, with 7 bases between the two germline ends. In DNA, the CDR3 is TGTGCCAGCAGCTTGGGCAGGAACTATGGCTACACCTTC. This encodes CASSLGRNYGYTF.

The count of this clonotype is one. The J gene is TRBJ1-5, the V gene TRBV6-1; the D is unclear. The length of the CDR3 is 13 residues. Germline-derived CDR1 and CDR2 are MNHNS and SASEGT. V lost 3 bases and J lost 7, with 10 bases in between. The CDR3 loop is CASSDRVDQPQHF. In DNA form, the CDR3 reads TGTGCCAGCAGTGACCGGGTGGACCAGCCCCAGCATTTT.

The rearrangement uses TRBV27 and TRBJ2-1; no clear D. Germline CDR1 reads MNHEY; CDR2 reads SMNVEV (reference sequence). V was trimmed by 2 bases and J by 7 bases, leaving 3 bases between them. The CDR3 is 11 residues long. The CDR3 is CASSLGNEQFF. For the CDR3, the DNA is TGTGCCAGCAGTTTAGGAAATGAGCAGTTCTTC.

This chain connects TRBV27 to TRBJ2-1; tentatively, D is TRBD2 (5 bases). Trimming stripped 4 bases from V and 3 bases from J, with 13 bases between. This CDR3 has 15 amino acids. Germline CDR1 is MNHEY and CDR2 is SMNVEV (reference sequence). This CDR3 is CASSSGAAGYNEQFF. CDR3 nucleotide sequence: TGTGCCAGCAGTTCTGGAGCGGCGGGCTACAATGAGCAGTTCTTC.

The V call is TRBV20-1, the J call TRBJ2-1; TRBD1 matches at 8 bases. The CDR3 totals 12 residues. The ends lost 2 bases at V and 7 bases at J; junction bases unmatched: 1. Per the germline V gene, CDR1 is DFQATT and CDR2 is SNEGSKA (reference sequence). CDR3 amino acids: CSARQGANEQFF. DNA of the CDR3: TGCAGTGCTAGACAGGGGGCGAATGAGCAGTTCTTC.

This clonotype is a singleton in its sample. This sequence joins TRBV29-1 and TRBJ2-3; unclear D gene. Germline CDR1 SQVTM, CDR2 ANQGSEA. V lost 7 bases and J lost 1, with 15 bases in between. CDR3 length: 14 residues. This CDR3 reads CSAQEYSGTDTQYF. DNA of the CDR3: TGCAGCGCCCAGGAGTACAGCGGCACAGATACGCAGTATTTT.

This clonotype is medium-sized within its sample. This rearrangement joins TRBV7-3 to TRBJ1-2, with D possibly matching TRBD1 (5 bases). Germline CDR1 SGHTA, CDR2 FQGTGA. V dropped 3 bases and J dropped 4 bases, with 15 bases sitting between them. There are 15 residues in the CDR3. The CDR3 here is CASSFFTGPGYGYTF. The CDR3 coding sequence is TGTGCCAGCAGCTTTTTCACAGGTCCGGGCTATGGCTACACCTTC.